The present TCR beta chain was sequenced within a study of T cell changes during pregnancy in multiple sclerosis. The repertoire was sequenced with immunoSEQ multiplex PCR; TCRdb's copy has only in-frame clones and lacks some. The sample lists 50,000 to 60,000 clones; approximately 90% were seen once. Germline V CDR1 and CDR2: SGHNT, YYREEE (reference sequence). Trimming at V came to 1 base and at J to 2 bases, leaving 3 bases not matched to a gene. The CDR3 loop spans 15 amino acids. Sample: CD4+ T cells from peripheral blood mononuclear cells, taken in the first trimester of pregnancy. This clonotype originated in a female donor with multiple sclerosis, enrolled in a pregnancy study. The gene calls are TRBV5-4 and TRBJ1-2; 9 bases fit TRBD1. The CDR3 loop reads CASSLIGTGNYGYTF. For the CDR3, the DNA is TGTGCCAGCAGCTTGATCGGGACAGGGAACTATGGCTACACCTTC.